Sequencing of this T cell receptor (beta chain) was carried out in a study of blood T cell repertoires in COVID-19. Study-level background: Specimens from acute and convalescent COVID-19 originated in the United States, Italy and Spain. PBMCs, B-cell-depleted T cells, or T cells provided the cDNA or gDNA that made up the material.

Authors' processing steps: Researchers report that nucleated cell counts were estimated from reference gene primer amplification. Generated by immunoSEQ multiplex PCR, the TCRdb table keeps only in-frame clones and is missing some. V and J calls and clone size follow that table, whereas D and trimming were derived from the DNA. The sample shows approximately 51,000 clones, about 90% of them seen only once. Germline CDR1 and CDR2: MGHDK and SYGVNS. The CDR3 has 13 amino acids. V lost 8 bases and J lost 3, with 11 bases in between. This sequence was found in a man between 65 and 79 years old with active COVID-19. The V gene is TRBV25-1, the J gene TRBJ2-1; possibly TRBD1 for D (6 bases). The specimen was peripheral blood. CDR3 DNA: TGTGCCAGCTCAGACAGGCTCTACAATGAGCAGTTCTTC. This encodes CASSDRLYNEQFF.